Each of the 17 T cell receptor beta chains below was sequenced from the same sample in a study of cytomegalovirus exposure and HLA in healthy donors. Primers included in the PCR were 60 Vbeta and 13 Jbeta primers. The table came from immunoSEQ multiplex PCR; TCRdb's copy has only in-frame clones and leaves some out. The data show about 170,000 clones, over 70% seen once. The specimen was PBMCs. Every receptor here comes from a woman aged 45-60 years in good health and CMV-seropositive.

This rearrangement joins TRBV5-1 to TRBJ1-2, with D unclear. CDR3 size: 14 residues. Trimming shortened V by 0 bases and J by 6 bases, and 12 bases separated the two germline ends. Looked up from germline, CDR1 is SGHRS and CDR2 is YFSETQ. The CDR3 sequence is CASSLGPLENGYTF. The CDR3 DNA sequence: TGCGCCAGCAGCTTGGGACCTCTGGAGAATGGCTACACCTTC.

The V and J genes are TRBV15 and TRBJ2-1; possible D gene TRBD1, 5 bases. V was clipped by 1 base and J by 0 bases, with 19 bases between them. The germline V gene has CDR1 LNHNV and CDR2 YYDKDF (reference sequence). The CDR3 has 19 amino acids. This CDR3 is CATSRVNTQGESSYNEQFF. In nucleotides, the CDR3 is TGTGCCACCAGCAGAGTCAACACCCAGGGCGAAAGCTCCTACAATGAGCAGTTCTTC.

This clone was found a few times. The chain is built from TRBV20-1 and TRBJ1-2; D not certain. V lost 0 bases, J lost 6 bases, and 5 bases lay in between. Germline assignment: CDR1 DFQATT and CDR2 SNEGSKA (reference sequence). This CDR3 comprises 11 residues. The CDR3 DNA is TGCAGTGCTAGAGAGCGAGATGGCTACACCTTC. Translated: CSARERDGYTF.

The chain has TRBV15 and TRBJ1-5; tentative D call: TRBD1 (5 bases). Germline lookup yields CDR1 LNHNV and CDR2 YYDKDF (reference sequence). Trimming shortened V by 3 bases and J by 3 bases, and 18 bases separated the two germline ends. This CDR3 comprises 17 residues. The CDR3 DNA reads as TGTGCCACCAGCAGCGACGAACCGGGACTCGTCAATCAGCCCCAGCATTTT. Amino acid sequence: CATSSDEPGLVNQPQHF.

The V and J genes are TRBV2 and TRBJ1-1; 9 bases line up with TRBD1. Trimming at V came to 1 base and at J to 4 bases, leaving 1 base not matched to a gene. The CDR3 runs to 14 residues. Germline CDR1 and CDR2: SNHLY and FYNNEI. The CDR3 DNA is TGTGCCAGCAGTGAAGAACAGGGGGCCACTGAAGCTTTCTTT. This encodes CASSEEQGATEAFF. The full variable domain, with the rest looked up from reference TRBV2 and TRBJ1-1, is EPEVTQTPSHQVTQMGQEVILRCVPISNHLYFYWYRQILGQKVEFLVSFYNNEISEKSEIFDDQFSVERPDGSNFTLKIRSTKLEDSAMYFCASSEEQGATEAFFGQGTRLTVV.

In its sample, this clone was seen a few times. The chain carries TRBV7-8 and TRBJ1-2; 9 nucleotides match TRBD1. This CDR3 comprises 14 residues. Germline lookup yields CDR1 SGHVS and CDR2 FQNEAQ. The J segment lost 8 bases and the V segment lost 0 bases, leaving 4 bases of the junction unmatched. The CDR3 DNA sequence: TGTGCCAGCAGCTTAGCGGACAGGGGAAGCGGCTACACCTTC. It is translated as CASSLADRGSGYTF.

This chain connects TRBV28 to TRBJ2-2; perhaps TRBD2 as D (5 bases). The CDR3 is 13 amino acids. Trimming left V 7 bases short and J 12 bases short, with 18 bases between. CDR1 is MDHEN and CDR2 is SYDVKM in the germline V gene. The CDR3 DNA reads as TGTGCCAGCAAGTTTACGGACTTTCCTAAGCTGTTTTTT. This codes for CASKFTDFPKLFF.

In its sample, this clone was seen a few times. The chain links TRBV4-2 to TRBJ1-4; maybe TRBD1 (6 bases). With 0 bases removed from V and 4 bases from J, the gap between germline ends came to 12 bases. From germline, CDR1 is LGHNA and CDR2 YNFKEQ. The CDR3 has 16 residues. CDR3 nucleotide sequence: TGTGCCAGCAGCCAAGATCCCAGGGGTAATAATGAAAAACTGTTTTTT. It codes for CASSQDPRGNNEKLFF.

The chain joins TRBV5-1 to TRBJ2-3; D is perhaps TRBD2 (6 bases). This CDR3 has 16 amino acids. V gave up 0 bases and J gave up 0 bases, with 11 bases separating them. Germline V gene lookup returns CDR1 SGHRS and CDR2 YFSETQ. Here the CDR3 DNA reads TGCGCCAGCAGCTTGGAGACGGGGACTAGCACAGATACGCAGTATTTT. As protein: CASSLETGTSTDTQYF.

V gene TRBV7-3 combines with J gene TRBJ2-1, with 12 bases fitting TRBD2. Germline V CDR1 and CDR2: SGHTA, FQGTGA. Trimming at V came to 2 bases and at J to 9 bases, leaving 5 bases not matched to a gene. The CDR3 is 15 amino acids. The CDR3 DNA is TGTGCCAGCAGCTTACTAGCGGGAGGGGCTGGTGAGCAGTTCTTC. It specifies CASSLLAGGAGEQFF.

The chain uses TRBV6-6 and TRBJ1-2, with TRBD1 matching 10 bases. The germline V gene has CDR1 MNHNY and CDR2 SVGAGI (reference sequence). This CDR3 spans 14 amino acids. After removal of 4 bases from V and 4 bases from J, the junction contained 3 bases not matched to a gene. CDR3 coding DNA: TGTGCCAGCAGTTTTGACAGGGGGCCCTATGGCTACACCTTC. Translated: CASSFDRGPYGYTF.

The chain carries TRBV5-4 and TRBJ2-3, with 8 bases identical to TRBD2. The J segment lost 0 bases and the V segment lost 3 bases, leaving 6 bases of the junction unmatched. This CDR3 spans 16 amino acids. Germline CDR1 SGHNT, CDR2 YYREEE (reference sequence). Here the CDR3 reads CASSSGRGVSTDTQYF. The CDR3, as DNA: TGTGCCAGCAGCTCCGGGAGGGGGGTTAGCACAGATACGCAGTATTTT.

The chain links TRBV4-1 to TRBJ1-2, with D possibly matching TRBD1 (5 bases). The CDR3 is made up of 14 amino acids. V lost 0 bases, J lost 7 bases, and 12 bases lay in between. In germline, CDR1 is MGHRA, CDR2 YSYEKL. CDR3 bases: TGCGCCAGCAGCCAAGAGGCGGGGCGGAGTGGCTACACCTTC. This codes for CASSQEAGRSGYTF.

The chain has TRBV7-2 and TRBJ2-7, with 9 bases matching TRBD1. The CDR3 is 15 residues long. V dropped 2 bases and J dropped 2; count of bases not matched to a gene: 4. Germline loops: CDR1 SGHTA, CDR2 FQGNSA. DNA of the CDR3: TGTGCCAGCAGCTTACGGGACAGGGTAGCCTACGAGCAGTACTTC. This sequence encodes CASSLRDRVAYEQYF.

The chain employs TRBV5-1 and TRBJ2-3; 10 bases line up with TRBD2. Germline CDR1 reads SGHRS; CDR2 reads YFSETQ. The CDR3 extends over 15 amino acids. The V and J ends lost 4 bases and 7 bases, in that order; junction bases with no gene match: 9. This chain's CDR3 is CASSPEAGGPNTQYF. As DNA, the CDR3 is TGCGCCAGCAGCCCAGAAGCGGGGGGGCCGAATACGCAGTATTTT. The whole variable domain, remainder taken from reference TRBV5-1 and TRBJ2-3, is KAGVTQTPRYLIKTRGQQVTLSCSPISGHRSVSWYQQTPGQGLQFLFEYFSETQRNKGNFPGRFSGRQFSNSRSEMNVSTLELGDSALYLCASSPEAGGPNTQYFGPGTRLTVL.

The chain employs TRBV2 and TRBJ1-5, with D perhaps matching TRBD1 (5 bases). Trimming stripped 3 bases from V and 11 bases from J, with 11 bases between. The length of the CDR3 is 12 residues. Germline V gene data show CDR1 as SNHLY and CDR2 as FYNNEI. DNA for the CDR3: TGTGCCAGCAGTGAGGGGCGGGGGGCCCAGCATTTT. This encodes CASSEGRGAQHF.

The V and J genes are TRBV7-2 and TRBJ1-2, with 10 nucleotides matching TRBD1. The CDR3 has 16 amino acids. The V gene's germline CDR1 is SGHTA and CDR2 FQGNSA. V lost 3 bases and J lost 7; bases outside the gene matches: 11. DNA for the CDR3: TGTGCCAGCAGCTTTCGGGGGGCGGGACAGGGGTTTGGCTACACCTTC. Translation: CASSFRGAGQGFGYTF.